This is a list of T cell receptor beta chains from one sample in a study of read filtering for tumor transcriptome and immune sequencing. TCRdb redid the calling of the reads with MiXCR, one entry per CDR3 protein. Of 75,000 to 95,000 distinct CDR3 sequences in the sample, 9% to 15% were seen once. The sequenced material came from a population of CD138-negative cells sorted from bone marrow. Source of these receptors: a donor aged 40 or over with multiple myeloma. Each CDR3 is given with its conserved first and last residue. Fields, in order: D gene, clone size, J gene, V gene, CDR3 protein, CDR3 DNA. A D gene is named only where the DNA matches it firmly. Clone size, where shown, is once, few, many, or a class for clones that have expanded.

TRBD1 many TRBJ2-5 TRBV9 CASSVERGDRQETQYF TGTGCCAGCAGCGTAGAGAGGGGGGACAGGCAAGAGACCCAGTACTTC
. many TRBJ2-2 TRBV19 CASRNTLNTGELFF TGTGCCAGCCGGAACACACTGAACACCGGGGAGCTGTTTTTT
. many TRBJ2-1 TRBV6-2/TRBV6-3 CASTTYGANADNEQFF TGTGCCAGCACCACCTACGGGGCGAACGCGGACAATGAGCAGTTCTTC
TRBD1 many TRBJ1-5 TRBV10-3 CAARGQGAYQPQHF TGTGCCGCTCGAGGACAGGGGGCTTATCAGCCCCAGCATTTT
TRBD1 many TRBJ1-3 TRBV27 CASSQTGAGNTIYF TGTGCCAGCAGCCAGACAGGGGCTGGAAACACCATATATTTT
. many TRBJ1-4 TRBV4-1 CASSQEGPDELFF TGCGCCAGCAGCCAAGAGGGGCCGGATGAACTGTTTTTT
TRBD1 many TRBJ2-1 TRBV6-1 CASRYPGQRNEQFF TGTGCCAGCAGGTACCCGGGACAGCGGAATGAGCAGTTCTTC
. once TRBJ2-1 TRBV9 CASSVFQTGESFNEQFF TGTGCCAGCAGCGTATTTCAGACAGGAGAATCCTTCAATGAGCAGTTCTTC
TRBD2 many TRBJ2-5 TRBV7-9 CASSSGLAGAAIIETQYF TGTGCCAGCAGCTCAGGACTAGCGGGAGCAGCCATAATAGAGACCCAGTACTTC
. many TRBJ2-1 TRBV30 CAWTISGYEQFF TGTGCCTGGACCATTTCCGGGTATGAGCAGTTCTTC
TRBD2 . TRBJ2-1 TRBV6-6 CASSFRLGTSGDNEQFF TGTGCCAGCAGTTTCCGTCTCGGGACTAGCGGGGACAATGAGCAGTTCTTC
TRBD1 many TRBJ1-1 TRBV12-3/TRBV12-4 CASSYRDRGPEAFF TGTGCCAGCAGTTACCGGGACAGGGGCCCTGAAGCTTTCTTT
. many TRBJ2-3 TRBV12-5 CAGPPRGRTDTQYF TGTGCTGGCCCCCCGAGGGGCCGCACAGATACGCAGTATTTT
. many TRBJ2-4 TRBV28 CASSFDRAKNIQYF TGTGCCAGCAGTTTCGATAGGGCCAAAAACATTCAGTACTTC
TRBD2 many TRBJ2-7 TRBV11-2 CASSLGAGGWASTSDEQYF TGTGCCAGCAGCTTAGGGGCCGGGGGGTGGGCTTCGACGTCAGACGAGCAGTACTTC
. many TRBJ2-2 TRBV4-1 CASSHPDRTGELFF TGCGCCAGCAGCCATCCTGACCGCACCGGGGAGCTGTTTTTT
TRBD2 many TRBJ2-5 TRBV4-2 CASSQGLAGETQYF TGTGCCAGCAGCCAAGGACTAGCGGGAGAGACCCAGTACTTC
TRBD1 many TRBJ2-5 TRBV29-1 CSVDTRDSRPQETQYF TGCAGCGTCGATACCCGGGACAGCCGCCCCCAAGAGACCCAGTACTTC
TRBD2 . TRBJ2-1 TRBV20-1 CSAKDNSGRREQFF TGCAGTGCTAAAGATAACAGCGGGAGACGTGAACAGTTCTTC
TRBD2 many TRBJ2-5 TRBV19 CASTQSGRFLETQYF TGTGCCAGTACTCAAAGCGGGAGGTTTCTGGAGACCCAGTACTTC
TRBD2 many TRBJ2-1 TRBV7-3 CASSSSGRAEQFF TGTGCCAGCAGCTCTAGCGGGAGGGCTGAGCAGTTCTTC
. many TRBJ1-2 TRBV30 CAWTLTPTYGYTF TGTGCCTGGACCTTGACCCCGACCTATGGCTACACCTTC
TRBD1 many TRBJ2-1 TRBV13 CASSFRGPGYNEQFF TGTGCCAGCAGTTTCAGGGGGCCGGGGTACAATGAGCAGTTCTTC
. . TRBJ2-7 TRBV20-1 CSASPQPSSYEQYF TGCAGTGCTAGCCCTCAGCCGAGCTCCTACGAGCAGTACTTC
TRBD1 many TRBJ1-1 TRBV24-1 CATRDRVHTEAFF TGTGCCACCAGGGACAGGGTACACACTGAAGCTTTCTTT
. many TRBJ1-6 TRBV7-9 CASSLEGLNPSSYNSPLHF TGTGCCAGCAGCTTAGAGGGCCTAAACCCGAGCTCCTATAATTCACCCCTCCACTTT
TRBD2 many TRBJ2-3 TRBV12-3/TRBV12-4 CASSFRAGGPTDTQYF TGTGCCAGCAGTTTTCGAGCGGGAGGGCCCACAGATACGCAGTATTTT
. many TRBJ2-7 TRBV2 CASKPPDSSYEQYF TGTGCCAGCAAACCCCCCGACAGCTCCTACGAGCAGTACTTC
TRBD1 many TRBJ1-5 TRBV6-5 CASSPRTGRQPQHF TGTGCCAGCAGTCCTCGGACAGGGAGGCAGCCCCAGCATTTT
TRBD2 many TRBJ2-3 TRBV28 CASSLRREGTTDTQYF TGTGCCAGCAGTTTAAGGCGGGAGGGAACCACAGATACGCAGTATTTT
TRBD1 many TRBJ1-2 TRBV30 CAWSVTGGHYGYTF TGTGCCTGGAGTGTAACAGGGGGCCACTATGGCTACACCTTC
. many TRBJ2-7 TRBV20-1 CSARGRNYEQYF TGCAGTGCTAGAGGGAGAAATTACGAGCAGTACTTC
. . TRBJ1-4 TRBV7-9 CASSLELVISGRGEKLFF TGTGCCAGCAGCTTGGAACTCGTCATTTCGGGACGGGGGGAAAAACTGTTTTTT
. few TRBJ1-2 TRBV6-1 CASRTVPGYTF TGTGCCAGTAGGACAGTACCTGGCTACACCTTC
. many TRBJ2-5 TRBV5-1 CASSLEGRETQYF TGCGCCAGCAGCTTGGAGGGACGAGAGACCCAGTACTTC
TRBD1 . TRBJ2-5 TRBV29-1 CSVEQGAQETQYF TGCAGCGTGGAACAGGGGGCACAAGAGACCCAGTACTTC
. many TRBJ2-7 TRBV11-2 CASRTPAGTSYEQYF TGTGCCAGCAGAACCCCAGCGGGTACCTCCTACGAGCAGTACTTC
TRBD2 many TRBJ2-3 TRBV29-1 CSAGLASSTDTQYF TGCAGCGCGGGACTAGCGTCTAGCACAGATACGCAGTATTTT
. few TRBJ1-2 TRBV29-1 CSVEAGQGRGGNYGYTF TGCAGCGTTGAAGCCGGGCAGGGCCGTGGGGGTAACTATGGCTACACCTTC
TRBD2 many TRBJ2-7 TRBV20-1 CSARPGLASSYEQYF TGCAGTGCTAGACCTGGACTAGCCAGCTCCTACGAGCAGTACTTC
. many TRBJ1-5 TRBV11-2 CASSPYSNQPQHF TGTGCCAGCAGCCCCTATAGCAATCAGCCCCAGCATTTT
TRBD1 many TRBJ2-1 TRBV5-1 CASSFWDRVGEQFF TGCGCCAGCAGCTTCTGGGACAGGGTAGGTGAGCAGTTCTTC
. many TRBJ1-1 TRBV7-9 CASSLGGGGLMNTEAFF TGTGCCAGCAGCTTAGGGGGGGGTGGGCTTATGAACACTGAAGCTTTCTTT
TRBD1 many TRBJ2-5 TRBV12-3/TRBV12-4 CASTLGQAKETQYF TGTGCCAGCACCCTCGGACAGGCTAAAGAGACCCAGTACTTC